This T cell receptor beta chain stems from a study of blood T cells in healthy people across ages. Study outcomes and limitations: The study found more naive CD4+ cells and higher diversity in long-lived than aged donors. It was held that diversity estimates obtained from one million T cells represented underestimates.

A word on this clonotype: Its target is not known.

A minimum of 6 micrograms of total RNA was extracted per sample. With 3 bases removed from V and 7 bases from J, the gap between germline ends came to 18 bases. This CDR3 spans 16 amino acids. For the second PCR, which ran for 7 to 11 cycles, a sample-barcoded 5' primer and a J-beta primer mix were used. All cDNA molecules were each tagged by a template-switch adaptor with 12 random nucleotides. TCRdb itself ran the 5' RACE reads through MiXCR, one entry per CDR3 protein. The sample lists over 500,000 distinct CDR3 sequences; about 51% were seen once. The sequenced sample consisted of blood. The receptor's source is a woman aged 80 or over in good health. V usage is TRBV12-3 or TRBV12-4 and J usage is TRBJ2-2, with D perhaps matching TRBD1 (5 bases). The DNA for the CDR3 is TGTGCCAGCAGTTTTGAAGGGGTGGTTATTAACGGGGAGCTGTTTTTT. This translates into CASSFEGVVINGELFF.